This TCR beta chain came from a study of blood T cells in healthy people across ages. The study's findings and limits: Diversity figures based on one million T cells were deemed too low.

Primers used in a second PCR of roughly 6 to 11 cycles were a sample-barcoded 5' primer and a J-beta primer mix. TCRdb reprocessed the 5' RACE reads via MiXCR and lists one record per CDR3 protein. This table holds 1.5 million to 1.9 million distinct CDR3 sequences, 42% found once. As for this clonotype: Its antigen remains unidentified.

This receptor was identified in a woman aged 18 to 35 in good health. Sequenced material: blood.

The CDR3 DNA sequence: TGCAGTGCCTCACCGGGAGGGAGCTCCTACAATGAGCAGTACTTC. Protein sequence: CSASPGGSSYNEQYF. V is TRBV20-1 and J is TRBJ2-1; 8 bases agree with TRBD2. TRBJ2-7 matches the DNA end more closely, so the J call is doubtful. The CDR3 has 15 residues. From germline, CDR1 is DFQATT and CDR2 SNEGSKA (reference sequence).